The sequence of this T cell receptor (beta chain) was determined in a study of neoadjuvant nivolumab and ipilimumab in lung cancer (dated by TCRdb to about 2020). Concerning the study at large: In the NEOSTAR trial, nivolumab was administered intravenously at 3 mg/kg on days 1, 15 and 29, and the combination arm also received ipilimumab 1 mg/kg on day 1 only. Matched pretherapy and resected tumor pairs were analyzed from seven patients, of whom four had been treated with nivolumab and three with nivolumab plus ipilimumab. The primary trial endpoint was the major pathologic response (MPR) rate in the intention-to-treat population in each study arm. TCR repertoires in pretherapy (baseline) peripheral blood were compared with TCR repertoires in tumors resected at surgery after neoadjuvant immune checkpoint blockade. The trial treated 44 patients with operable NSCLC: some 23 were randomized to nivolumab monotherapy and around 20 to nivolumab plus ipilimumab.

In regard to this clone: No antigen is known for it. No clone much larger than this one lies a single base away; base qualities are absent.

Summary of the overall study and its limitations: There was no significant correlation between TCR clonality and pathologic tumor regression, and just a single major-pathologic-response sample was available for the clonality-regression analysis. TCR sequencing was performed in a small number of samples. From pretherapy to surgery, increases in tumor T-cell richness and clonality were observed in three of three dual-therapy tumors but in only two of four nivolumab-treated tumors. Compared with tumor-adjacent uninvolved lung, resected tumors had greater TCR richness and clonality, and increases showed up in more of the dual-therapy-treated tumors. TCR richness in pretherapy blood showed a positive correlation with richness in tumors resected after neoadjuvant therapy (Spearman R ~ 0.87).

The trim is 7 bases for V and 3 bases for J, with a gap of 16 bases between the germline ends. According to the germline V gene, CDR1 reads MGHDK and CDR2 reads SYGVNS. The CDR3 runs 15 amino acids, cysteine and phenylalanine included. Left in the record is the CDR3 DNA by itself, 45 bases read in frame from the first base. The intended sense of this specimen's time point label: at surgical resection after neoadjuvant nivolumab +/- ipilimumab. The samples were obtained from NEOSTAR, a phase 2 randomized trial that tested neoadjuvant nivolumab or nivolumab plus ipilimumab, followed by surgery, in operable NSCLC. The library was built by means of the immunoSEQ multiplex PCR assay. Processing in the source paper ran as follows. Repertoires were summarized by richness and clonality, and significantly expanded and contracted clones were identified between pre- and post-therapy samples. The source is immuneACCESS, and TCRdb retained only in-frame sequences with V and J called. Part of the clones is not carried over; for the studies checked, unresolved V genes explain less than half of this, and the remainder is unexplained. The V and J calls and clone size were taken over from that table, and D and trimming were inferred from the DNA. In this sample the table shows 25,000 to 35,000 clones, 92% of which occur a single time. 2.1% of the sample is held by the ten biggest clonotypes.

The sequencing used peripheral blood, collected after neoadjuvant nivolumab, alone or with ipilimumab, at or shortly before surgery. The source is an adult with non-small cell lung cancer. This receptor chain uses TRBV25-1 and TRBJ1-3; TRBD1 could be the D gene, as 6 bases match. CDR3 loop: CASTRGGGIGNTIYF. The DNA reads TGTGCCAGCACTCGCGGAGGGGGGATTGGAAACACCATATATTTT.